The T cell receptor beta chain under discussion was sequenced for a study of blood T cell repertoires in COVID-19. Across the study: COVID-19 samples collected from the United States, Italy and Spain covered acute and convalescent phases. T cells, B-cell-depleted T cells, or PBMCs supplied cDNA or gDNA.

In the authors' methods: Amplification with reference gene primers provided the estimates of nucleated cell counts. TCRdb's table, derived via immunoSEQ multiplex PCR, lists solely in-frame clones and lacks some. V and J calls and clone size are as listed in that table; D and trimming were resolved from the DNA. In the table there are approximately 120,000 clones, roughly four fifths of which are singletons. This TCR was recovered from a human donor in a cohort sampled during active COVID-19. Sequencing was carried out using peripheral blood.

As DNA, the CDR3 is TGTGCCAGCAGCTCGCGACCCCGGGGGAGCTATGGCTACACCTTC. As protein: CASSSRPRGSYGYTF. This rearrangement joins TRBV7-2 to TRBJ1-2, with TRBD1 as a possible D gene (5 bases). The CDR3 has 15 amino acids. From germline, CDR1 is SGHTA and CDR2 FQGNSA. Trimming pared 4 bases from V and 4 bases from J, leaving 16 bases between.